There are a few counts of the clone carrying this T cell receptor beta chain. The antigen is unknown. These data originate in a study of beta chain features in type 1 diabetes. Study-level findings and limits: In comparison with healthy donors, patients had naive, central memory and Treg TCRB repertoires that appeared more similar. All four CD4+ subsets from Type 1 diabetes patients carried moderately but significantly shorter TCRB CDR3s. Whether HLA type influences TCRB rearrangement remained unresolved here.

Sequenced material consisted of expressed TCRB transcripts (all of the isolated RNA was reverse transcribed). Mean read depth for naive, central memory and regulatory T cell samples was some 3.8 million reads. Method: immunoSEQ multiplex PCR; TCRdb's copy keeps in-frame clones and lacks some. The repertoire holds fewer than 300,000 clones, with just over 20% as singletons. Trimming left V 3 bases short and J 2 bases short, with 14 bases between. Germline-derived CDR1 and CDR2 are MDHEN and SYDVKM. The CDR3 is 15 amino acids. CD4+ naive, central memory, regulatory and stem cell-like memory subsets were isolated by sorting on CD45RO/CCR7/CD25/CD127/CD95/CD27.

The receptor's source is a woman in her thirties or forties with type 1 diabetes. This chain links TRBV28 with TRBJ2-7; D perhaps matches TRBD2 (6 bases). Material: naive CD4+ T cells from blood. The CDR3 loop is CASSFPAGAPYEQYF. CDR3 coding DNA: TGTGCCAGCAGTTTCCCAGCGGGTGCTCCCTACGAGCAGTACTTC. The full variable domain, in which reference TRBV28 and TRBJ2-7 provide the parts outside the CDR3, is DVKVTQSSRYLVKRTGEKVFLECVQDMDHENMFWYRQDPGLGLRLIYFSYDVKMKEKGDIPEGYSVSREKKERFSLILESASTNQTSMYLCASSFPAGAPYEQYFGPGTRLTVT.